This TCR beta chain comes out of a study of Ad26.COV2.S vaccination and SARS-CoV-2 variants. Study results and limitations: There was a possibility that the TCR breadth and depth analyses underestimated total T cell responses.

This clone occurred once. Its antigen remains unidentified. Treatment: roughly 20 received Ad26.COV2.S at low or high dose, single or two shots; several received placebo; per-sample allocation not given. Day 63 after the first vaccine or placebo injection was the time point for sampling. The germline V and J ends were trimmed by 6 bases and 7 bases, with 14 bases remaining between them. Germline V lookup: CDR1 MNHEY, CDR2 SVGAGI. This CDR3 is built from 13 residues. The data were produced by immunoSEQ multiplex PCR, yet TCRdb's version contains in-frame clones alone and is incomplete. The sample includes some 300,000 clones, around 84% seen only once; the top ten take 1.5% to 2.5%.

The source material was peripheral blood, sampled in a trial of Ad26.COV2.S vaccine versus placebo. The V gene is TRBV6-5, the J gene TRBJ2-3; D unresolved. This sequence originates from a person between 18 and 65 years old who received the Ad26.COV2.S COVID-19 vaccine or a placebo. The CDR3 sequence: CASRPPAANTQYF. CDR3 in DNA: TGTGCCAGCAGGCCTCCCGCAGCGAATACGCAGTATTTT.